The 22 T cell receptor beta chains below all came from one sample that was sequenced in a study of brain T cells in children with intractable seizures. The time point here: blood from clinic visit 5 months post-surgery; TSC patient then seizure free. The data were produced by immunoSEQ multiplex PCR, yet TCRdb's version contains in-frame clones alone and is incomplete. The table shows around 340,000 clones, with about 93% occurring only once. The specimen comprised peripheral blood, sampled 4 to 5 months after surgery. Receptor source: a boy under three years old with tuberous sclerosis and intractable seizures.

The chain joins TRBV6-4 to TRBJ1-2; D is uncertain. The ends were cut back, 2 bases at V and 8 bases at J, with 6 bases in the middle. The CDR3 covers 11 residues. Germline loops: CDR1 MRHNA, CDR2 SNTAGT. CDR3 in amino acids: CASSDGVGYTF. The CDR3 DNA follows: TGTGCCAGCAGTGACGGGGTCGGCTACACCTTC.

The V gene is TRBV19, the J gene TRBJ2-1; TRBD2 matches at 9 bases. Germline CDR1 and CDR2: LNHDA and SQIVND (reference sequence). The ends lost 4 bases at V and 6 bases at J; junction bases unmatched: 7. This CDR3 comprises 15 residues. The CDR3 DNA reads TGTGCCAGTAGTAGGGTAGCGGGAGTGTTCAATGAGCAGTTCTTC. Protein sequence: CASSRVAGVFNEQFF.

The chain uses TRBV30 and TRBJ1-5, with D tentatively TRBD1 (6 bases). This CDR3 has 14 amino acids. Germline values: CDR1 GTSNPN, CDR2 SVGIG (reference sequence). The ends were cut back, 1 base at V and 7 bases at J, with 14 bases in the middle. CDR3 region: CAWSGRGLEQPQHF. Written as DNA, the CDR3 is TGTGCCTGGAGTGGCAGGGGATTGGAGCAGCCCCAGCATTTT.

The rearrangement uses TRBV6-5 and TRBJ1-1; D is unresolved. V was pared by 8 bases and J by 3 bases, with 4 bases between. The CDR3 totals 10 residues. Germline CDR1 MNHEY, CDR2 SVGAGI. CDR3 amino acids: CASGYTEAFF. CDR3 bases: TGTGCCAGCGGATACACTGAAGCTTTCTTT.

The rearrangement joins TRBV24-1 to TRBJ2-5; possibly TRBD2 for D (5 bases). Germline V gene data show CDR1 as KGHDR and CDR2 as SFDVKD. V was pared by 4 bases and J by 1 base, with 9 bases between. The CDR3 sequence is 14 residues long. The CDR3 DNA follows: TGTGCCACCAGTGACGCGGGCTCCCAAGAGACCCAGTACTTC. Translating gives CATSDAGSQETQYF.

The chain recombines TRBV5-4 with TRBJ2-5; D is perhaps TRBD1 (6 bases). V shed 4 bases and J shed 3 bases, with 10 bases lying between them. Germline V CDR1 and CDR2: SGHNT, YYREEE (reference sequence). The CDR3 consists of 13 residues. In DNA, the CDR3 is TGTGCCAGCAGCATAGGACAGAAAGAGACCCAGTACTTC. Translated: CASSIGQKETQYF.

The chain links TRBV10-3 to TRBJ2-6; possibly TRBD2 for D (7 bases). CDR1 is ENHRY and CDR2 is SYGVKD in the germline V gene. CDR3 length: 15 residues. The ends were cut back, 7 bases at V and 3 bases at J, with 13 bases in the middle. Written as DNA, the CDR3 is TGTGCCATCAACCGGGGGGCGCTTGGGGCCAACGTCCTGACTTTC. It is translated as CAINRGALGANVLTF.

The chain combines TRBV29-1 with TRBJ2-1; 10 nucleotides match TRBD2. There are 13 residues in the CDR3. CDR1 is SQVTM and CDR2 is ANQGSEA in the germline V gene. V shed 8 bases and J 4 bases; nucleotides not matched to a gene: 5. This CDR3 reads CSQLTSGYNEQFF. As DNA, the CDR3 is TGCAGCCAACTGACTAGCGGGTACAATGAGCAGTTCTTC.

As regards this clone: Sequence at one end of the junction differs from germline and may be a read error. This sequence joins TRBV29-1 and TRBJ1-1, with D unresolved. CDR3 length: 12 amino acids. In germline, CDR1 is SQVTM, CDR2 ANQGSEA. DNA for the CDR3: TGCAGCGTCGAAGGCTTGAACACTGAAGCTTTCTTT. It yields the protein CSVEGLNTEAFF.

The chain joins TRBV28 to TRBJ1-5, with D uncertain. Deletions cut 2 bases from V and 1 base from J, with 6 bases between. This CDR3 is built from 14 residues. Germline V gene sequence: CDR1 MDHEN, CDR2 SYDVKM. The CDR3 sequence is CASSLGLSNQPQHF. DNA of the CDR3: TGTGCCAGCAGTTTAGGGTTAAGCAATCAGCCCCAGCATTTT. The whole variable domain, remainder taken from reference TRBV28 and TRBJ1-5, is DVKVTQSSRYLVKRTGEKVFLECVQDMDHENMFWYRQDPGLGLRLIYFSYDVKMKEKGDIPEGYSVSREKKERFSLILESASTNQTSMYLCASSLGLSNQPQHFGDGTRLSIL.

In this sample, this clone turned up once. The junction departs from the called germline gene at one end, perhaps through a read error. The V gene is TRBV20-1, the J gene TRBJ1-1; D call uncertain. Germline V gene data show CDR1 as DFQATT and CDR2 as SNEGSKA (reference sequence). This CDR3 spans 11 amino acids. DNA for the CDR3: TGCAGCGCTAAGCGGGGCACTGAAGCTTTCTTT. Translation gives CSAKRGTEAFF.

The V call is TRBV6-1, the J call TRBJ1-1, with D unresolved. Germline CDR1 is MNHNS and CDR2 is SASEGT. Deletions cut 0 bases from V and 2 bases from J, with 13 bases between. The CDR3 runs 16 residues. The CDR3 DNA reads TGTGCCAGCAGTGAAGCGTTAGACTCGGACAACACTGAAGCTTTCTTT. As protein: CASSEALDSDNTEAFF.

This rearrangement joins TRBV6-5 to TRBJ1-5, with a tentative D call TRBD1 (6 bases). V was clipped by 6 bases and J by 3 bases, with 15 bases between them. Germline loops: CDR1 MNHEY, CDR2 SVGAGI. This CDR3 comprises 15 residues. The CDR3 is CASSETQGSNQPQHF. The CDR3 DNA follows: TGTGCCAGCAGCGAGACCCAGGGGTCCAATCAGCCCCAGCATTTT.

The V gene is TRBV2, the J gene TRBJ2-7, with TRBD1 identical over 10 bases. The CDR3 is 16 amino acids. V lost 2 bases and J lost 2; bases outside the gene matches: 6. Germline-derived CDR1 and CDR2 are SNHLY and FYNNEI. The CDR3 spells CASSENPGQGTYEQYF. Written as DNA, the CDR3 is TGTGCCAGCAGTGAAAACCCGGGACAGGGGACCTACGAGCAGTACTTC.

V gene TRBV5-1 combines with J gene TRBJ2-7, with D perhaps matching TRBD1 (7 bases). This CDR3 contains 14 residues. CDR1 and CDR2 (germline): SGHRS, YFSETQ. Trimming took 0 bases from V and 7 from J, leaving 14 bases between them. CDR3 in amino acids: CASSLDTGAGEQYF. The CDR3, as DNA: TGCGCCAGCAGCTTGGATACAGGGGCGGGGGAGCAGTACTTC.

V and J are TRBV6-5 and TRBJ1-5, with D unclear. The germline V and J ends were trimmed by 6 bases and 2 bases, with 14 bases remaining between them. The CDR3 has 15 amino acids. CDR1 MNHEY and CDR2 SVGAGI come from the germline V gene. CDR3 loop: CASSGLNTGNQPQHF. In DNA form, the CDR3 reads TGTGCCAGCAGCGGTTTAAATACAGGCAATCAGCCCCAGCATTTT.

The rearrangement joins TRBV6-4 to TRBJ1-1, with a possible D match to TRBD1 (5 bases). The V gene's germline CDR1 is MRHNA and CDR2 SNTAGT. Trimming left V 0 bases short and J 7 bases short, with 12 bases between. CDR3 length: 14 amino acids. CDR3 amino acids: CASSDSSSQGEAFF. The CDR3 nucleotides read TGTGCCAGCAGTGACTCGTCTTCTCAGGGTGAAGCTTTCTTT.

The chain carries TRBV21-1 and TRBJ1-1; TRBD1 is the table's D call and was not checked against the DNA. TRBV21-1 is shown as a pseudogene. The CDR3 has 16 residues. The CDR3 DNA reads TGTGCCAGCAGCAAAGCAGGGGGACAGGGGAACACTGAAGCTTTCTTT. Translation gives CASSKAGGQGNTEAFF.

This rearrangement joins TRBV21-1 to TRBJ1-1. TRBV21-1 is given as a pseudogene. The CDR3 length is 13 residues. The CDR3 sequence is CASTPGLGPEAFF. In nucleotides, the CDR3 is TGTGCCAGCACCCCGGGACTGGGACCTGAAGCTTTCTTT.

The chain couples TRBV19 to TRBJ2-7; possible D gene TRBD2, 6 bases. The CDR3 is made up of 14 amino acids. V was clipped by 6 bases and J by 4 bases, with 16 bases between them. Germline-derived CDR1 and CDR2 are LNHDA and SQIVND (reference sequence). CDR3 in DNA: TGTGCCAGTAGCTTTACAGGAGGGGAATACGAGCAGTACTTC. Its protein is CASSFTGGEYEQYF. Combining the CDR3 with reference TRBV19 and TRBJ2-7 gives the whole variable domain DGGITQSPKYLFRKEGQNVTLSCEQNLNHDAMYWYRQDPGQGLRLIYYSQIVNDFQKGDIAEGYSVSREKKESFPLTVTSAQKNPTAFYLCASSFTGGEYEQYFGPGTRLTVT.

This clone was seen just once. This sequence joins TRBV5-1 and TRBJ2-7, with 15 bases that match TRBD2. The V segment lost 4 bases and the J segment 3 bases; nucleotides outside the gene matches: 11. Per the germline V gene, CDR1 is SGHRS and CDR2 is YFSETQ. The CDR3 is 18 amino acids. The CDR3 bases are TGCGCCAGCAGCCGAGAGGGACTAGCGGGAGGCCAACTCTACGAGCAGTACTTC. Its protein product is CASSREGLAGGQLYEQYF.

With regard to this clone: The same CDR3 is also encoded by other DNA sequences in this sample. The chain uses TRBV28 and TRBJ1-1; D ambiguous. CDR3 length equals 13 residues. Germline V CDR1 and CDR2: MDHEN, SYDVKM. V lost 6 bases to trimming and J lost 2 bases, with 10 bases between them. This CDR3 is CASSLTPNTEAFF. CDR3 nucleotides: TGTGCCAGCAGCTTGACACCAAACACTGAAGCTTTCTTT.